This is a list of T cell receptor beta chains from one sample in a study of cytomegalovirus exposure and HLA in healthy donors. Data came from immunoSEQ multiplex PCR; TCRdb stores just in-frame clones and leaves some out. The profile covers some 130,000 clones, with approximately 74% appearing a single time and about 7.3% taken by the ten largest. Material for sequencing was PBMCs. All receptors come from a male donor in good health and CMV-seronegative. Both conserved end residues are part of each CDR3. The D gene is left open where the match is weak. Where a row states a size, it is once, few, many or the class of an expanded clone; other rows omit it.

CDR3 protein: CASSLGGSNTQYF; CDR3 DNA: TGTGCCAGCAGCTTGGGAGGGTCCAATACGCAGTATTTT; V gene: TRBV5-8; J gene: TRBJ2-3; D gene: .; clone size: few
CDR3 protein: CATQGDGTGELFF; CDR3 DNA: TGTGCCACCCAGGGGGATGGAACCGGGGAGCTGTTTTTT; V gene: TRBV6-1; J gene: TRBJ2-2; D gene: TRBD1; clone size: .
CDR3 protein: CASSPQGRTEAFF; CDR3 DNA: TGTGCCAGCAGCCCCCAGGGGCGGACTGAAGCTTTCTTT; V gene: TRBV7-8; J gene: TRBJ1-1; D gene: .; clone size: .
CDR3 protein: CASSLGRRSYGYTF; CDR3 DNA: TGTGCCAGCAGCTTAGGCCGGAGATCCTATGGCTACACCTTC; V gene: TRBV7-2; J gene: TRBJ1-2; D gene: .; clone size: .
CDR3 protein: CASSLFDRARWNEQFF; CDR3 DNA: TGTGCCAGCAGTTTATTCGACAGGGCTCGATGGAATGAGCAGTTCTTC; V gene: TRBV27; J gene: TRBJ2-1; D gene: TRBD1; clone size: .
CDR3 protein: CASRGDYVYEQYF; CDR3 DNA: TGTGCCAGCAGGGGGGACTACGTCTACGAGCAGTACTTC; V gene: TRBV2; J gene: TRBJ2-7; D gene: TRBD2; clone size: .
CDR3 protein: CSGWGVEDEDNEQFF; CDR3 DNA: TGCAGCGGGTGGGGCGTGGAAGACGAGGACAATGAGCAGTTCTTC; V gene: TRBV29-1; J gene: TRBJ2-1; D gene: .; clone size: few
CDR3 protein: CALKAGKGYGYTF; CDR3 DNA: TGTGCCCTAAAAGCAGGGAAGGGTTATGGCTACACCTTC; V gene: TRBV28; J gene: TRBJ1-2; D gene: .; clone size: .
CDR3 protein: CASSAQGHDEKLFF; CDR3 DNA: TGTGCCAGCAGCGCACAGGGACATGATGAAAAACTGTTTTTT; V gene: TRBV9; J gene: TRBJ1-4; D gene: .; clone size: .
CDR3 protein: CAWSATPNQPQHF; CDR3 DNA: TGTGCCTGGAGTGCGACACCGAATCAGCCCCAGCATTTT; V gene: TRBV30; J gene: TRBJ1-5; D gene: .; clone size: .
CDR3 protein: CASSLTSRSLNEQFF; CDR3 DNA: TGTGCCAGCAGCTTGACTAGCAGGAGTCTCAATGAGCAGTTCTTC; V gene: TRBV5-4; J gene: TRBJ2-1; D gene: .; clone size: .
CDR3 protein: CATTMGQGKGGQYF; CDR3 DNA: TGTGCTACAACCATGGGACAGGGGAAGGGAGGGCAGTACTTC; V gene: TRBV30; J gene: TRBJ2-5; D gene: TRBD1; clone size: .
CDR3 protein: CASSTHVKADTQYF; CDR3 DNA: TGTGCCAGCAGCACACACGTAAAAGCAGATACGCAGTATTTT; V gene: TRBV7-9; J gene: TRBJ2-3; D gene: .; clone size: .
CDR3 protein: CASSATGSAYEQYF; CDR3 DNA: TGTGCCAGCAGCGCTACAGGTTCCGCCTACGAGCAGTACTTC; V gene: TRBV9; J gene: TRBJ2-7; D gene: .; clone size: .
CDR3 protein: CASSASGRLDEQFF; CDR3 DNA: TGTGCCAGCAGTGCCAGCGGGAGATTGGATGAGCAGTTCTTC; V gene: TRBV6-4; J gene: TRBJ2-1; D gene: TRBD2; clone size: .
CDR3 protein: CASSQVPLAGGFTDTQYF; CDR3 DNA: TGTGCCAGCAGCCAAGTACCTCTAGCGGGGGGGTTCACAGATACGCAGTATTTT; V gene: TRBV4-2; J gene: TRBJ2-3; D gene: TRBD2; clone size: .
CDR3 protein: CASSLGTGPEAFF; CDR3 DNA: TGCGCCAGCAGCTTGGGGACAGGGCCTGAAGCTTTCTTT; V gene: TRBV5-1; J gene: TRBJ1-1; D gene: TRBD1; clone size: .
CDR3 protein: CASSFYGRSAETQYF; CDR3 DNA: TGTGCCAGCAGCTTCTACGGGAGGAGTGCTGAGACCCAGTACTTC; V gene: TRBV5-4; J gene: TRBJ2-5; D gene: TRBD2; clone size: .
CDR3 protein: CASSQGAGLAQETQYF; CDR3 DNA: TGTGCCAGCAGCCAAGGCGCGGGACTAGCGCAAGAGACCCAGTACTTC; V gene: TRBV4-2; J gene: TRBJ2-5; D gene: TRBD2; clone size: .
CDR3 protein: CASSLARSGGETQYF; CDR3 DNA: TGTGCTAGCAGCTTAGCCCGTTCAGGCGGGGAGACCCAGTACTTC; V gene: TRBV7-7; J gene: TRBJ2-5; D gene: .; clone size: .
CDR3 protein: CASSPLAGALADTQYF; CDR3 DNA: TGTGCCAGCAGTCCTTTAGCGGGAGCACTGGCAGATACGCAGTATTTT; V gene: TRBV27; J gene: TRBJ2-3; D gene: TRBD2; clone size: .
CDR3 protein: CSVGGGDEDTEAFF; CDR3 DNA: TGCAGCGTTGGAGGGGGCGATGAGGACACTGAAGCTTTCTTT; V gene: TRBV29-1; J gene: TRBJ1-1; D gene: TRBD1; clone size: .
CDR3 protein: CATRLASSYNEQFF; CDR3 DNA: TGTGCCACACGACTAGCGAGCTCCTACAATGAGCAGTTCTTC; V gene: TRBV19; J gene: TRBJ2-1; D gene: TRBD2; clone size: once
CDR3 protein: CAWSVRGRAADTQYF; CDR3 DNA: TGTGCCTGGAGTGTACGCGGGAGGGCCGCAGATACGCAGTATTTT; V gene: TRBV30; J gene: TRBJ2-3; D gene: TRBD2; clone size: .
CDR3 protein: CASTTTSGGADTQYF; CDR3 DNA: TGTGCCAGCACCACGACTAGCGGGGGGGCAGATACGCAGTATTTT; V gene: TRBV6-5; J gene: TRBJ2-3; D gene: TRBD2; clone size: .
CDR3 protein: CASSLEYSTSTF; CDR3 DNA: TGTGCCAGCAGCTTAGAATACAGTACTTCCACCTTC; V gene: TRBV7-2; J gene: TRBJ1-2; D gene: .; clone size: .
CDR3 protein: CASSPGTGDYNEQFF; CDR3 DNA: TGTGCCAGCTCACCAGGGACAGGGGACTACAATGAGCAGTTCTTC; V gene: TRBV18; J gene: TRBJ2-1; D gene: TRBD1; clone size: few
CDR3 protein: CASRERVSSYNEQFF; CDR3 DNA: TGCGCCAGCAGGGAGAGGGTGAGCTCCTACAATGAGCAGTTCTTC; V gene: TRBV5-1; J gene: TRBJ2-1; D gene: .; clone size: .
CDR3 protein: CASSLAGMNTEAFF; CDR3 DNA: TGTGCCAGCAGTTTAGCCGGTATGAACACTGAAGCTTTCTTT; V gene: TRBV28; J gene: TRBJ1-1; D gene: .; clone size: .
CDR3 protein: CASSLGQPEAFF; CDR3 DNA: TGTGCCAGCAGCTTAGGACAGCCTGAAGCTTTCTTT; V gene: TRBV7-2; J gene: TRBJ1-1; D gene: .; clone size: .
CDR3 protein: CASSLSSGGYNEQFF; CDR3 DNA: TGTGCCAGCAGCTTGTCCAGCGGGGGTTACAATGAGCAGTTCTTC; V gene: TRBV5-4; J gene: TRBJ2-1; D gene: TRBD2; clone size: .
CDR3 protein: CASSLGLAGNTGELFF; CDR3 DNA: TGTGCCAGCAGCTTGGGACTAGCGGGTAACACCGGGGAGCTGTTTTTT; V gene: TRBV5-4; J gene: TRBJ2-2; D gene: TRBD2; clone size: once
CDR3 protein: CASSIEDEGPYEQYF; CDR3 DNA: TGTGCCAGTAGTATAGAGGACGAGGGCCCCTACGAGCAGTACTTC; V gene: TRBV19; J gene: TRBJ2-7; D gene: .; clone size: few
CDR3 protein: CASLRSSGNTIYF; CDR3 DNA: TGTGCCAGCCTGAGGAGCTCTGGAAACACCATATATTTT; V gene: TRBV7-9; J gene: TRBJ1-3; D gene: .; clone size: .
CDR3 protein: CASSLSTEAFF; CDR3 DNA: TGTGCCAGCAGCCTTAGTACTGAAGCTTTCTTT; V gene: TRBV28; J gene: TRBJ1-1; D gene: .; clone size: .
CDR3 protein: CASSRSGTSSSYEQYF; CDR3 DNA: TGTGCCAGCAGCCGATCAGGGACTAGCAGTTCCTACGAGCAGTACTTC; V gene: TRBV28; J gene: TRBJ2-7; D gene: TRBD2; clone size: .
CDR3 protein: CASSVRLAVVTGELFF; CDR3 DNA: TGTGCCAGCAGTGTAAGACTAGCGGTTGTCACCGGGGAGCTGTTTTTT; V gene: TRBV28; J gene: TRBJ2-2; D gene: TRBD2; clone size: .
CDR3 protein: CASSSLASSGNTIYF; CDR3 DNA: TGTGCCAGCAGTTCTCTCGCCAGCTCTGGAAACACCATATATTTT; V gene: TRBV28; J gene: TRBJ1-3; D gene: .; clone size: .
CDR3 protein: CSAVRREPVRETQYF; CDR3 DNA: TGCAGCGCCGTCCGTCGGGAGCCCGTACGGGAGACCCAGTACTTC; V gene: TRBV29-1; J gene: TRBJ2-5; D gene: .; clone size: .
CDR3 protein: CATSRGGGSDNEQFF; CDR3 DNA: TGTGCCACCAGCAGAGGGGGGGGCTCGGACAATGAGCAGTTCTTC; V gene: TRBV15; J gene: TRBJ2-1; D gene: .; clone size: .
CDR3 protein: CASSQAASVTYEQYF; CDR3 DNA: TGCGCCAGCAGCCAAGCGGCAAGCGTTACCTACGAGCAGTACTTC; V gene: TRBV4-1; J gene: TRBJ2-7; D gene: .; clone size: .
CDR3 protein: CASSKVLGFDEKLFF; CDR3 DNA: TGTGCCAGCAGCAAGGTACTAGGTTTTGATGAAAAACTGTTTTTT; V gene: TRBV9; J gene: TRBJ1-4; D gene: .; clone size: once
CDR3 protein: CAISRDFYTDTQYF; CDR3 DNA: TGTGCCATCAGCCGGGACTTTTACACAGATACGCAGTATTTT; V gene: TRBV10-3; J gene: TRBJ2-3; D gene: .; clone size: few
CDR3 protein: CASSATGRTYQETQYF; CDR3 DNA: TGTGCCAGCAGCGCGACGGGGAGGACGTACCAAGAGACCCAGTACTTC; V gene: TRBV7-2; J gene: TRBJ2-5; D gene: .; clone size: .
CDR3 protein: CASSLLLAPEQFF; CDR3 DNA: TGTGCCAGCAGTTTATTATTAGCGCCCGAGCAGTTCTTC; V gene: TRBV28; J gene: TRBJ2-1; D gene: .; clone size: .
CDR3 protein: CASSRTGGSWTEAFF; CDR3 DNA: TGCGCCAGCAGTCGCACAGGGGGATCGTGGACTGAAGCTTTCTTT; V gene: TRBV23-1; J gene: TRBJ1-1; D gene: TRBD1; clone size: .
CDR3 protein: CASSLGGSASTDTQYF; CDR3 DNA: TGTGCCAGCAGCTTGGGGGGTAGCGCGAGCACAGATACGCAGTATTTT; V gene: TRBV5-4; J gene: TRBJ2-3; D gene: .; clone size: .
CDR3 protein: CSVKGQGAFETQYF; CDR3 DNA: TGCAGCGTTAAAGGACAGGGGGCCTTCGAGACCCAGTACTTC; V gene: TRBV29-1; J gene: TRBJ2-5; D gene: TRBD1; clone size: .
CDR3 protein: CASSSYRGTTYNEQFF; CDR3 DNA: TGTGCCAGCAGCTCATACCGAGGGACTACCTACAATGAGCAGTTCTTC; V gene: TRBV7-6; J gene: TRBJ2-1; D gene: TRBD2; clone size: .
CDR3 protein: CASGSGRLDTQYF; CDR3 DNA: TGTGCCAGTGGGAGCGGGCGGCTGGATACGCAGTATTTT; V gene: TRBV19; J gene: TRBJ2-3; D gene: .; clone size: .
CDR3 protein: CASSFGLNTDTQYF; CDR3 DNA: TGTGCCAGCAGTTTCGGACTAAACACAGATACGCAGTATTTT; V gene: TRBV27; J gene: TRBJ2-3; D gene: .; clone size: .
CDR3 protein: CATSRGTGSEQYF; CDR3 DNA: TGTGCCACCAGCAGGGGGACAGGCAGCGAGCAGTACTTC; V gene: TRBV15; J gene: TRBJ2-7; D gene: TRBD1; clone size: .
CDR3 protein: CASSSGDSYEQYF; CDR3 DNA: TGCGCCAGCAGCTCGGGGGACTCCTACGAGCAGTACTTC; V gene: TRBV5-1; J gene: TRBJ2-7; D gene: .; clone size: .
CDR3 protein: CASSLFRGGQETQYF; CDR3 DNA: TGTGCCAGCAGCTTATTTAGGGGGGGGCAGGAGACCCAGTACTTC; V gene: TRBV7-2; J gene: TRBJ2-5; D gene: .; clone size: .
CDR3 protein: CASSAARRDEQYF; CDR3 DNA: TGTGCCAGTAGTGCCGCCCGGAGGGACGAGCAGTACTTC; V gene: TRBV19; J gene: TRBJ2-7; D gene: .; clone size: .
CDR3 protein: CASSTGYGDNEQFF; CDR3 DNA: TGTGCCAGCAGCACAGGATACGGTGACAATGAGCAGTTCTTC; V gene: TRBV9; J gene: TRBJ2-1; D gene: .; clone size: .
CDR3 protein: CASSFLGSGSAYNEQFF; CDR3 DNA: TGTGCCAGCAGTTTCCTGGGTAGCGGGAGTGCCTACAATGAGCAGTTCTTC; V gene: TRBV2; J gene: TRBJ2-1; D gene: TRBD2; clone size: .
CDR3 protein: CASREDREAFF; CDR3 DNA: TGTGCCAGCAGGGAGGACCGTGAAGCTTTCTTT; V gene: TRBV7-2; J gene: TRBJ1-1; D gene: .; clone size: .
CDR3 protein: CASSLGGSYNEQFF; CDR3 DNA: TGCGCCAGCAGCTTGGGAGGATCCTACAATGAGCAGTTCTTC; V gene: TRBV5-1; J gene: TRBJ2-1; D gene: .; clone size: .
CDR3 protein: CASSLTGANTEAFF; CDR3 DNA: TGTGCCAGCAGTTTGACAGGGGCGAACACTGAAGCTTTCTTT; V gene: TRBV7-9; J gene: TRBJ1-1; D gene: TRBD1; clone size: .